This T cell receptor (beta chain) comes out of a study of T cells in Graves' hyperthyroidism and ophthalmopathy. The investigators amplified TCR beta CDR3 regions from RNA transcripts. The TCR CDR3 was amplified in a first-round RT-PCR using the HTBI primer set. One entry per CDR3 protein results from TCRdb running MiXCR on the multiplex PCR reads. This table holds 540,000 or so distinct CDR3 sequences, more than 15% found once. There are many counts of this clonotype. The CDR3 covers 16 residues. Trimming cost V 1 base and J 0 bases, with 15 bases left between them. In germline, CDR1 is SQVTM, CDR2 ANQGSEA.

The specimen was blood. This chain links TRBV29-1 with TRBJ1-2, with D possibly TRBD1 on 6 matching bases. This sequence originates from a woman younger than 45 with Graves' hyperthyroidism. CDR3 protein: CSVEGERGQANYGYTF. The CDR3 coding sequence is TGCAGCGTTGAAGGGGAACGGGGGCAAGCTAACTATGGCTACACCTTC.